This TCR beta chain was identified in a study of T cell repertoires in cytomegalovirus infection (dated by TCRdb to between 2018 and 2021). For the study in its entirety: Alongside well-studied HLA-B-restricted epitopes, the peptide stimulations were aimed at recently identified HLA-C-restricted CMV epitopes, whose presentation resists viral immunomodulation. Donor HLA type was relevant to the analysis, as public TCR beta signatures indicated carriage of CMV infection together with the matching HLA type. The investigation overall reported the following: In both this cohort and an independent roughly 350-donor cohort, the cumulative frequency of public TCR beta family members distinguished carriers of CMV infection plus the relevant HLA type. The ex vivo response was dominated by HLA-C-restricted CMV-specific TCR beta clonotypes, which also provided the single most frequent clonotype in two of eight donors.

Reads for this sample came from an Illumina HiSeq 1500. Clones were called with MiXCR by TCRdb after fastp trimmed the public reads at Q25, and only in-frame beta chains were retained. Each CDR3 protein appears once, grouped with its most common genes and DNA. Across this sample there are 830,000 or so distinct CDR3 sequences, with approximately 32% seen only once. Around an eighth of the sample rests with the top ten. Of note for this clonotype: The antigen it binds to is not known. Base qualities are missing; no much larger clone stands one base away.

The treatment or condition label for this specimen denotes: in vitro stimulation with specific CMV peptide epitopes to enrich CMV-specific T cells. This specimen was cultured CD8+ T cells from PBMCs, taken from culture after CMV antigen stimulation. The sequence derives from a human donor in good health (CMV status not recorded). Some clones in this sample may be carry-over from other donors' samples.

The CDR3 reads as follows: CASSTRPGAEAFF. At the DNA level, the sequence is TGTGCCAGCAGCACTCGACCCGGGGCTGAAGCTTTCTTT. The rearranged segments are TRBV5-6 and TRBJ1-1, with the D gene not confidently named. CDR1 and CDR2, looked up from the germline V gene, are SGHDT and YYEEEE. The CDR3 holds 13 amino acids from the cysteine to the phenylalanine. Only the CDR3 region is kept as DNA, spanning 39 bases read in frame from base 1. At the junction V is shortened by 4 bases and J by 6 bases, with 13 bases in between.